What follows are 4 T cell receptor beta chains derived from one specimen sequenced in a study of cytomegalovirus exposure and HLA in healthy donors. Use of 60 Vbeta and 13 Jbeta primers characterized the PCR. Generated by immunoSEQ multiplex PCR, the TCRdb table keeps only in-frame clones and is missing some. The sample table sets out 130,000 to 150,000 clones. Sequenced: PBMCs. The receptors derive from a man aged 35 to 55 in good health and CMV-seronegative.

The chain carries TRBV10-2 and TRBJ2-4, with no clear D. This CDR3 comprises 13 residues. Germline CDR1 reads WSHSY; CDR2 reads SAAADI. V was pared by 8 bases and J by 2 bases, with 10 bases between. This chain's CDR3 is CASPEPPKNIQYF. DNA for the CDR3: TGCGCCAGCCCGGAGCCCCCCAAAAACATTCAGTACTTC.

This sequence joins TRBV7-2 and TRBJ2-3; TRBD2 matches at 10 bases. Germline assignment: CDR1 SGHTA and CDR2 FQGNSA. V lost 0 bases and J lost 7; bases outside the gene matches: 7. The length of the CDR3 is 16 residues. CDR3 region: CASSLALAGAQNTQYF. In DNA, the CDR3 is TGTGCCAGCAGCTTAGCGCTAGCGGGGGCACAAAATACGCAGTATTTT.

V and J are TRBV5-6 and TRBJ2-1, with TRBD2 matching over 9 bases. The CDR3 sequence is 17 residues long. Unmatched junction bases numbered 11, after V lost 4 bases and J lost 3 bases. Germline loops: CDR1 SGHDT, CDR2 YYEEEE. The CDR3 sequence is CASSLPGGSGGYNEQFF. The CDR3 DNA is TGTGCCAGCAGCCTACCCGGGGGTAGCGGGGGCTACAATGAGCAGTTCTTC. Complete variable domain (other parts from reference TRBV5-6 and TRBJ2-1): DAGVTQSPTHLIKTRGQQVTLRCSPKSGHDTVSWYQQALGQGPQFIFQYYEEEERQRGNFPDRFSGHQFPNYSSELNVNALLLGDSALYLCASSLPGGSGGYNEQFFGPGTRLTVL.

V is TRBV29-1 and J is TRBJ2-7, with D perhaps TRBD1 (6 bases). CDR1 and CDR2 from the germline V gene are SQVTM and ANQGSEA. This CDR3 has 14 amino acids. Trimming removed 7 bases from V and 7 bases from J, with 23 bases in between. The DNA of the CDR3 is TGCAGCGCGGGTCCTAGACAGGTCATTTGGGAGCAGTACTTC. It specifies CSAGPRQVIWEQYF.